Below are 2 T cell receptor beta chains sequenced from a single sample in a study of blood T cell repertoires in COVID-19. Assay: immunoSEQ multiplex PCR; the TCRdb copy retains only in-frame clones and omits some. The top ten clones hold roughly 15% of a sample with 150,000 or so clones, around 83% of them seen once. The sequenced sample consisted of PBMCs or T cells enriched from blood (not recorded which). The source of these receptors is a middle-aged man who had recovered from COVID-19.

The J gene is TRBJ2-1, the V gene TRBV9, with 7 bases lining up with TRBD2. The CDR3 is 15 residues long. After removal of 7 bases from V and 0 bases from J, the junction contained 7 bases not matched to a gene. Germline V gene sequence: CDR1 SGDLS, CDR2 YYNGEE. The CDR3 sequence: CASQASGSSYNEQFF. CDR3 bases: TGTGCCAGCCAAGCTAGCGGAAGCTCCTACAATGAGCAGTTCTTC.

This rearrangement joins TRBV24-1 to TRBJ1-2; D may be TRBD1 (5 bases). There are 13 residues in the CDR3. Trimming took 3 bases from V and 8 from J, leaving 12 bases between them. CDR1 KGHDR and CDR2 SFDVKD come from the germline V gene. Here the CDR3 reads CATSDPVTDGYTF. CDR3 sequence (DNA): TGTGCCACCAGTGATCCCGTGACAGACGGCTACACCTTC.